The rows below give T cell receptor beta chains drawn from one sample of a study of T cells in Graves' hyperthyroidism and ophthalmopathy. TCRdb itself ran the multiplex PCR reads through MiXCR, one entry per CDR3 protein. The sample yields approximately 740,000 distinct CDR3 sequences, about 15% seen once. Sequenced material: blood. These receptors originate from a young woman with Graves' hyperthyroidism. Each CDR3 is given with its conserved first and last residue. Each record gives: CDR3 protein, V gene, J gene, clone size. Clone size is given for some rows only: seen once, a few or many times, or a class if the clone is expanded.

CDR3 protein: CASSFPEGSYEQYF
V gene: TRBV5-1
J gene: TRBJ2-7
clone size: many

CDR3 protein: CASSLTGTQMYEQYF
V gene: TRBV4-1
J gene: TRBJ2-7
clone size: many

CDR3 protein: CASSEGGAKAGYTF
V gene: TRBV9
J gene: TRBJ1-2
clone size: -

CDR3 protein: CASRDRGFYEQYF
V gene: TRBV5-8
J gene: TRBJ2-7
clone size: -

CDR3 protein: CASSEIGVLIEVEEQFF
V gene: TRBV2
J gene: TRBJ2-1
clone size: many

CDR3 protein: CACPPAGRGYNEQFF
V gene: TRBV30
J gene: TRBJ2-1
clone size: -

CDR3 protein: CASSVTASTDTQYF
V gene: TRBV27
J gene: TRBJ2-3
clone size: many

CDR3 protein: CASSSKGTFPSLALHF
V gene: TRBV28
J gene: TRBJ1-6
clone size: few

CDR3 protein: CASSIWGAANTEAFF
V gene: TRBV19
J gene: TRBJ1-1
clone size: -

CDR3 protein: CASSWRGETEAFF
V gene: TRBV19
J gene: TRBJ1-1
clone size: -

CDR3 protein: CAWSVPLGSGGYGYTF
V gene: TRBV30
J gene: TRBJ1-2
clone size: many

CDR3 protein: CSAEDRGNEQFF
V gene: TRBV20-1
J gene: TRBJ2-1
clone size: few

CDR3 protein: CASWEGQGINQPQHF
V gene: TRBV2
J gene: TRBJ1-5
clone size: many

CDR3 protein: CASSLEGREFDKAFF
V gene: TRBV5-1
J gene: TRBJ1-1
clone size: many

CDR3 protein: CAISMGYQETQYF
V gene: TRBV10-3
J gene: TRBJ2-5
clone size: few

CDR3 protein: CASSLGRDGTGELFF
V gene: TRBV12-3/TRBV12-4
J gene: TRBJ2-2
clone size: few

CDR3 protein: CSVERDTSSTDTQYF
V gene: TRBV29-1
J gene: TRBJ2-3
clone size: -

CDR3 protein: CASSPGLAESREGQYF
V gene: TRBV28
J gene: TRBJ2-7
clone size: -

CDR3 protein: CASSLRDPPLDRNEQFF
V gene: TRBV6-1
J gene: TRBJ2-1
clone size: many

CDR3 protein: CASSLFTGGAEQYF
V gene: TRBV7-3
J gene: TRBJ2-7
clone size: many

CDR3 protein: CASSRTTNTEAFF
V gene: TRBV6-2/TRBV6-3
J gene: TRBJ1-1
clone size: -

CDR3 protein: CACPPKHRAGANVLTF
V gene: TRBV30
J gene: TRBJ2-6
clone size: few

CDR3 protein: CASSADPRLAGKNNEQFF
V gene: TRBV11-1
J gene: TRBJ2-1
clone size: many

CDR3 protein: CASSSDGGADTQYF
V gene: TRBV5-5
J gene: TRBJ2-3
clone size: -

CDR3 protein: CSIWTDLYEQYF
V gene: TRBV29-1
J gene: TRBJ2-7
clone size: many

CDR3 protein: CASSIQGNEFYGYTF
V gene: TRBV19
J gene: TRBJ1-2
clone size: -

CDR3 protein: CASSLVGQGIETQYF
V gene: TRBV18
J gene: TRBJ2-5
clone size: many

CDR3 protein: CSVEDGTEAFF
V gene: TRBV29-1
J gene: TRBJ1-1
clone size: few

CDR3 protein: CSVDGQGGTEAFF
V gene: TRBV29-1
J gene: TRBJ1-1
clone size: many

CDR3 protein: CASSLWGFEQYF
V gene: TRBV7-9
J gene: TRBJ2-7
clone size: -

CDR3 protein: CSAPTGGYGYTF
V gene: TRBV20-1
J gene: TRBJ1-2
clone size: -

CDR3 protein: CASSTGLAGGPDDIQYF
V gene: TRBV5-6
J gene: TRBJ2-4
clone size: many

CDR3 protein: CAWSEGIGLNTEAFF
V gene: TRBV30
J gene: TRBJ1-1
clone size: -

CDR3 protein: CATREGTDTQYF
V gene: TRBV10-3
J gene: TRBJ2-3
clone size: -

CDR3 protein: CASSDRGLRNQPQHF
V gene: TRBV6-2/TRBV6-3
J gene: TRBJ1-5
clone size: -

CDR3 protein: CASSVAGYSNQPQHF
V gene: TRBV2
J gene: TRBJ1-5
clone size: few